The subject of this entry is one T cell receptor beta chain. Treatment described: preoperative locoregional IRX-2 cytokine immunotherapy. Patients received preoperative, locoregional IRX-2 cytokine immunotherapy in a phase Ib study. The entry originates in a study of preoperative IRX-2 immunotherapy in early breast cancer. This CDR3 has 14 amino acids. V was shortened by 6 bases and J by 3 bases, with 12 bases between the two germline ends. Produced via immunoSEQ multiplex PCR; TCRdb's table is partial and in-frame only. The repertoire holds approximately 96,000 clones, with about nine tenths as singletons.

The clonotype originates from a human donor with breast cancer. The sequenced sample was tumor tissue, obtained after IRX-2 immunotherapy. The rearrangement joins TRBV23-1 to TRBJ1-3; perhaps TRBD1 as D (5 bases). TRBV23-1 is recorded as an ORF, its role being uncertain. As DNA, the CDR3 is TGCGCCAGCAGCCCTGGGGGTCTTGGAAACACCATATATTTT. This encodes CASSPGGLGNTIYF.